What follows describes a single TCR beta chain. This record comes from a study of CD8 T cells in Susac syndrome. Blood CD8+ and CD4+ T cells underwent high-throughput TCR beta sequencing. CD8+ and CD4+ T cells were negatively isolated; TEMRA cells were FACS-enriched. RNA, at roughly 0.45 to 1 ug, was reverse transcribed with random hexamers. TCR beta CDR3 was amplified by immunoSEQ covering 54 Vbeta and 13 Jbeta. TCRdb re-analysed the immunoSEQ multiplex PCR reads in MiXCR, keeping a single row per CDR3 protein. The table includes more than 250,000 distinct CDR3 sequences, around 92% detected once. CDR1 and CDR2 from the germline V gene are SNHLY and FYNNEI. Trimming removed 3 bases from V and 7 bases from J, with 16 bases in between. This CDR3 is 14 amino acids long.

This TCR was recovered from a human donor with multiple sclerosis. The chain carries TRBV2 and TRBJ2-7, with D possibly being TRBD1 (6 bases). The material sequenced was CD4+ T cells from PBMCs. In DNA, the CDR3 is TGTGCCAGCAGTGAGATAACAGGGTTGGGTGAGCAGTACTTC. This gives the protein CASSEITGLGEQYF.